This T cell receptor beta chain was documented in a study of T cells in Graves' hyperthyroidism and ophthalmopathy. Looked up from germline, CDR1 is LNHNV and CDR2 is YYDKDF (reference sequence). This CDR3 contains 11 residues. The V end lost 8 bases, the J end lost 10 bases, and 11 bases lay between the germline ends. Uncontrolled infections, other autoimmune diseases, pregnancy or lactation led to exclusion of patients. Clinical symptoms, serum thyroxine, TRAb, thyroid ultrasound and orbital computed tomography informed diagnoses. Out of approximately 9.9 ml of fresh peripheral blood came the PBMCs. The TCR beta CDR3 regions underwent amplification using RNA transcripts as the source. TCR CDR3 underwent first-round RT-PCR with the HTBI primer set. TCRdb ran MiXCR on the multiplex PCR reads and lists one entry per CDR3 protein. This sample has 700,000 or so distinct CDR3 sequences, with roughly 17% found just once.

The sample comprised blood. The rearrangement links TRBV15 to TRBJ2-2, with no clear D. The receptor was derived from a man aged 18 to 30 with Graves' hyperthyroidism. The CDR3 DNA reads as TGTGCCACCCGGAAGCTAGAGGAGCTGTTTTTT. It encodes CATRKLEELFF.